The clone carrying this T cell receptor (beta chain) was counted at least ten times. Its specificity is unknown. These data originate in a study of T cells in Graves' hyperthyroidism and ophthalmopathy. Whole-study findings and limits: The model's output predicted ophthalmopathy at a median of about 6.5 months prior to onset. Expanded thyroid clonotypes (above 0.001) were mostly also found in blood.

CDR1 MNHEY and CDR2 SMNVEV come from the germline V gene (reference sequence). This CDR3 region has 11 residues. V was pared by 6 bases and J by 1 base, with 3 bases between. The study defined stable Graves' hyperthyroidism as no ophthalmopathy progression within 18 months. PBMCs were collected from an approximately 9.2 ml volume of fresh peripheral blood. The TCR beta CDR3 regions underwent amplification using RNA transcripts as the source. In the first-round RT-PCR of the TCR CDR3, the HTBI primer set was used. TCRdb fed the multiplex PCR reads into MiXCR, producing one record per CDR3 protein. The table includes about 560,000 distinct CDR3 sequences, more than 15% detected once.

The TCR comes from a woman in her twenties or thirties with Graves' hyperthyroidism. V and J are TRBV27 and TRBJ1-1; D remains ambiguous. The sample taken for sequencing was blood. The CDR3 loop reads CASRWNTEAFF. The CDR3 DNA sequence: TGTGCCAGCAGGTGGAACACTGAAGCTTTCTTT.